Listed below are T cell receptor beta chains from one sample, sequenced in a study of cytomegalovirus exposure and HLA in healthy donors. Sequenced by immunoSEQ multiplex PCR; TCRdb stores in-frame clones only, minus some. The sample carries approximately 68,000 clones, roughly four fifths recorded once. The source material was PBMCs. These TCRs come from a woman in her twenties or thirties in good health and CMV-seropositive. Each CDR3 is given with its conserved first and last residue. A D gene is named only where the DNA matches it firmly. The listing skips clone size in some rows; elsewhere it reads once, few, many or a size class.

v_gene: TRBV28
j_gene: TRBJ1-2
len: 15
d_gene: TRBD1
abundance: NA
CDR3aa: CASSLAIAGGNGYTF
CDR3nt: TGTGCCAGCAGTTTAGCCATTGCAGGGGGCAATGGCTACACCTTC

v_gene: TRBV14
j_gene: TRBJ2-7
len: 15
d_gene: NA
abundance: NA
CDR3aa: CASSPKGLSSYEQYF
CDR3nt: TGTGCCAGCAGCCCAAAAGGACTAAGCTCCTACGAGCAGTACTTC

v_gene: TRBV14
j_gene: TRBJ2-5
len: 14
d_gene: NA
abundance: NA
CDR3aa: CASSPDRSGWTQYF
CDR3nt: TGTGCCAGCAGCCCCGACAGGTCCGGATGGACCCAGTACTTC

v_gene: TRBV5-1
j_gene: TRBJ2-1
len: 15
d_gene: TRBD2
abundance: NA
CDR3aa: CASSLALTSGNEQFF
CDR3nt: TGCGCCAGCAGCTTGGCCCTGACTAGCGGGAATGAGCAGTTCTTC

v_gene: TRBV5-8
j_gene: TRBJ2-6
len: 16
d_gene: NA
abundance: NA
CDR3aa: CASSLQRSSGANVLTF
CDR3nt: TGTGCCAGCAGCTTGCAGAGGAGCTCTGGGGCCAACGTCCTGACTTTC

v_gene: TRBV28
j_gene: TRBJ1-1
len: 13
d_gene: NA
abundance: NA
CDR3aa: CASSGEFGTEAFF
CDR3nt: TGTGCCAGCTCGGGAGAATTTGGCACTGAAGCTTTCTTT

v_gene: TRBV6-6
j_gene: TRBJ1-1
len: 12
d_gene: NA
abundance: NA
CDR3aa: CASSYEGGEAFF
CDR3nt: TGTGCCAGCAGTTACGAGGGCGGTGAAGCTTTCTTT

v_gene: TRBV19
j_gene: TRBJ1-5
len: 15
d_gene: TRBD1
abundance: NA
CDR3aa: CASSWDRRPNQPQHF
CDR3nt: TGTGCCAGTAGTTGGGACAGGCGACCCAATCAGCCCCAGCATTTT

v_gene: TRBV9
j_gene: TRBJ2-7
len: 13
d_gene: NA
abundance: NA
CDR3aa: CASSVGFGDEQYF
CDR3nt: TGTGCCAGCAGCGTAGGGTTCGGGGATGAGCAGTACTTC

v_gene: TRBV15
j_gene: TRBJ2-6
len: 18
d_gene: TRBD1
abundance: NA
CDR3aa: CATSRDKGAGAGANVLTF
CDR3nt: TGTGCCACCAGCAGAGATAAGGGGGCAGGGGCTGGGGCCAACGTCCTGACTTTC

v_gene: TRBV2
j_gene: TRBJ2-2
len: 16
d_gene: TRBD1
abundance: few
CDR3aa: CASRGLPGQGTGELFF
CDR3nt: TGTGCCAGCAGGGGGCTACCGGGACAGGGGACCGGGGAGCTGTTTTTT

v_gene: TRBV6-5
j_gene: TRBJ2-3
len: 14
d_gene: NA
abundance: NA
CDR3aa: CASTPGHGRGSQYF
CDR3nt: TGTGCCAGCACCCCGGGACACGGAAGAGGATCGCAGTATTTT

v_gene: TRBV27
j_gene: TRBJ1-5
len: 13
d_gene: NA
abundance: NA
CDR3aa: CAVGVGGNQPQHF
CDR3nt: TGTGCAGTTGGGGTAGGGGGCAATCAGCCCCAGCATTTT

v_gene: TRBV4-3
j_gene: TRBJ2-3
len: 16
d_gene: TRBD2
abundance: NA
CDR3aa: CASSPGLAVTTDTQYF
CDR3nt: TGCGCCAGCAGCCCGGGACTAGCCGTGACGACAGATACGCAGTATTTT

v_gene: TRBV19
j_gene: TRBJ1-1
len: 15
d_gene: NA
abundance: NA
CDR3aa: CASTPRHAMNTEAFF
CDR3nt: TGTGCCAGTACCCCCAGACACGCCATGAACACTGAAGCTTTCTTT

v_gene: TRBV6-5
j_gene: TRBJ2-3
len: 14
d_gene: NA
abundance: NA
CDR3aa: CASARGLITDTQYF
CDR3nt: TGTGCCAGCGCTAGGGGACTCATCACCGATACGCAGTATTTT

v_gene: TRBV15
j_gene: TRBJ2-1
len: 19
d_gene: TRBD2
abundance: NA
CDR3aa: CATSRVGLAGGPSWGEQFF
CDR3nt: TGTGCCACCAGCAGAGTAGGCCTAGCGGGAGGCCCTTCCTGGGGTGAGCAGTTCTTC

v_gene: TRBV16
j_gene: TRBJ1-2
len: 16
d_gene: TRBD1
abundance: NA
CDR3aa: CASSQSGTGEYYGYTF
CDR3nt: TGTGCCAGCAGCCAATCCGGGACAGGAGAATACTATGGCTACACCTTC

v_gene: TRBV4-2
j_gene: TRBJ2-1
len: 17
d_gene: TRBD2
abundance: NA
CDR3aa: CASSQDPVAGAYNEQFF
CDR3nt: TGTGCCAGCAGCCAAGACCCGGTGGCGGGAGCTTACAATGAGCAGTTCTTC

v_gene: TRBV2
j_gene: TRBJ2-7
len: 15
d_gene: TRBD2
abundance: NA
CDR3aa: CASKGDGLASYEQYF
CDR3nt: TGTGCCAGCAAGGGGGATGGACTAGCTAGCTACGAGCAGTACTTC

v_gene: TRBV9
j_gene: TRBJ1-4
len: 16
d_gene: NA
abundance: NA
CDR3aa: CASSVATEYTDEKLFF
CDR3nt: TGTGCCAGCAGCGTAGCTACTGAGTATACGGATGAAAAACTGTTTTTT

v_gene: TRBV20-1
j_gene: TRBJ2-7
len: 11
d_gene: NA
abundance: NA
CDR3aa: CSARERDEQYF
CDR3nt: TGCAGTGCTAGAGAACGGGACGAGCAGTACTTC

v_gene: TRBV27
j_gene: TRBJ1-4
len: 16
d_gene: TRBD1
abundance: NA
CDR3aa: CASSFSGTGVREKLFF
CDR3nt: TGTGCCAGCAGTTTCTCGGGGACAGGGGTACGCGAAAAACTGTTTTTT

v_gene: TRBV7-3
j_gene: TRBJ2-6
len: 20
d_gene: NA
abundance: NA
CDR3aa: CASSLRGERRSDSGANVLTF
CDR3nt: TGTGCCAGCAGCTTAAGGGGAGAGCGACGGAGTGACTCTGGGGCCAACGTCCTGACTTTC

v_gene: TRBV6-5
j_gene: TRBJ1-2
len: 11
d_gene: NA
abundance: NA
CDR3aa: CASRRQFGYTF
CDR3nt: TGTGCCAGCAGACGACAGTTTGGCTACACCTTC

v_gene: TRBV10-3
j_gene: TRBJ2-3
len: 16
d_gene: TRBD2
abundance: NA
CDR3aa: CAISDPGTTRGDTQYF
CDR3nt: TGTGCCATCAGTGACCCCGGGACTACCCGCGGAGATACGCAGTATTTT

v_gene: TRBV2
j_gene: TRBJ1-5
len: 17
d_gene: TRBD1
abundance: NA
CDR3aa: CASSAWTGGLSNQPQHF
CDR3nt: TGTGCCAGCAGTGCCTGGACAGGGGGGCTAAGCAATCAGCCCCAGCATTTT

v_gene: TRBV4-1
j_gene: TRBJ1-3
len: 18
d_gene: NA
abundance: NA
CDR3aa: CASSQQGEVPLSGNTIYF
CDR3nt: TGCGCCAGCAGCCAACAAGGAGAGGTACCTCTGTCTGGAAACACCATATATTTT

v_gene: TRBV28
j_gene: TRBJ2-3
len: 15
d_gene: TRBD2
abundance: NA
CDR3aa: CASSLGKRETDTQYF
CDR3nt: TGTGCCAGCAGTTTAGGGAAGCGGGAGACAGATACGCAGTATTTT

v_gene: TRBV6-5
j_gene: TRBJ2-7
len: 15
d_gene: TRBD1
abundance: NA
CDR3aa: CASSNSGQGGGEQYF
CDR3nt: TGTGCCAGCAGCAACTCCGGACAGGGTGGTGGCGAGCAGTACTTC

v_gene: TRBV30
j_gene: TRBJ1-1
len: 14
d_gene: TRBD1
abundance: few
CDR3aa: CAWREGQANTEAFF
CDR3nt: TGTGCCTGGAGGGAAGGACAGGCGAACACTGAAGCTTTCTTT

v_gene: TRBV10-3
j_gene: TRBJ2-2
len: 17
d_gene: TRBD2
abundance: few
CDR3aa: CAISQLGLAGVGGELFF
CDR3nt: TGTGCCATCAGCCAATTAGGGCTAGCGGGAGTCGGCGGGGAGCTGTTTTTT

v_gene: TRBV10-1
j_gene: TRBJ2-3
len: 17
d_gene: NA
abundance: NA
CDR3aa: CASSEFILADSTDTQYF
CDR3nt: TGCGCCAGCAGTGAGTTCATCTTAGCGGATAGCACAGATACGCAGTATTTT

v_gene: TRBV2
j_gene: TRBJ2-3
len: 13
d_gene: NA
abundance: few
CDR3aa: CASSEIGGAAQYF
CDR3nt: TGTGCCAGCAGTGAAATTGGGGGGGCGGCGCAGTATTTT

v_gene: TRBV19
j_gene: TRBJ2-1
len: 16
d_gene: NA
abundance: NA
CDR3aa: CASSIEAGRSYNEQFF
CDR3nt: TGTGCCAGTAGTATAGAGGCGGGACGGTCCTACAATGAGCAGTTCTTC

v_gene: TRBV5-6
j_gene: TRBJ2-1
len: 17
d_gene: TRBD2
abundance: few
CDR3aa: CASSLERRGSLLNEQFF
CDR3nt: TGTGCCAGCAGCTTGGAGAGGCGCGGGAGTCTTTTGAATGAGCAGTTCTTC

v_gene: TRBV2
j_gene: TRBJ1-2
len: 13
d_gene: NA
abundance: NA
CDR3aa: CASSDGVGYGYTF
CDR3nt: TGTGCCAGCAGTGACGGGGTTGGCTATGGCTACACCTTC

v_gene: TRBV5-1
j_gene: TRBJ2-1
len: 17
d_gene: TRBD2
abundance: NA
CDR3aa: CASSLTAGGPPANEQFF
CDR3nt: TGCGCCAGCAGCTTGACAGCGGGAGGCCCTCCGGCCAATGAGCAGTTCTTC

v_gene: TRBV6-6
j_gene: TRBJ2-5
len: 16
d_gene: TRBD1
abundance: NA
CDR3aa: CASSYRIQGFGETQYF
CDR3nt: TGTGCCAGCAGTTACCGCATACAGGGGTTTGGGGAGACCCAGTACTTC

v_gene: TRBV6-4
j_gene: TRBJ2-1
len: 13
d_gene: NA
abundance: NA
CDR3aa: CARGDGKRNEQFF
CDR3nt: TGTGCCAGGGGCGACGGTAAACGGAATGAGCAGTTCTTC

v_gene: TRBV6-1
j_gene: TRBJ1-3
len: 15
d_gene: TRBD1
abundance: NA
CDR3aa: CASSWTPGQGYTIYF
CDR3nt: TGTGCCAGCAGTTGGACTCCGGGACAGGGATACACCATATATTTT